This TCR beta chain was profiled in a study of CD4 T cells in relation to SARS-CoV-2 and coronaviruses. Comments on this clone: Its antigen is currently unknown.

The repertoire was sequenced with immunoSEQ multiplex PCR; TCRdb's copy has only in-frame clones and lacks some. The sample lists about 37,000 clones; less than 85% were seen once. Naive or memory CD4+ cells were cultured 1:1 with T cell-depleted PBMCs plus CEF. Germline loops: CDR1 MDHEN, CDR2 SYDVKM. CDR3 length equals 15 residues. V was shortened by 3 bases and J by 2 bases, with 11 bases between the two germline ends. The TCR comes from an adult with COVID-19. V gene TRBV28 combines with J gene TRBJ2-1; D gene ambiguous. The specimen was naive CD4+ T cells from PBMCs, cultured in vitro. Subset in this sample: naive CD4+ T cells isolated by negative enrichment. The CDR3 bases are TGTGCCAGCAGTTTGGCGGCCCCCGCCTACAATGAGCAGTTCTTC. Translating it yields CASSLAAPAYNEQFF.